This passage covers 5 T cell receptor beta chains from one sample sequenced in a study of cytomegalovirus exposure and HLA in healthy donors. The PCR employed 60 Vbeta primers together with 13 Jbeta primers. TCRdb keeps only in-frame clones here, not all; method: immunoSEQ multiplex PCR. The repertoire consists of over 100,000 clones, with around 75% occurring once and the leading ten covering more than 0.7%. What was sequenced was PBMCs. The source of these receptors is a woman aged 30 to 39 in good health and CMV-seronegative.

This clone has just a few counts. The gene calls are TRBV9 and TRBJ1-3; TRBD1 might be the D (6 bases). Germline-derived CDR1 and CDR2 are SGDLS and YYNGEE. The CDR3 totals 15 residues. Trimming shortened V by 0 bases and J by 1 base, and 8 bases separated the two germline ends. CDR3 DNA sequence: TGTGCCAGCAGCGTAGCTACAGGGTCTGGAAACACCATATATTTT. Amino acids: CASSVATGSGNTIYF.

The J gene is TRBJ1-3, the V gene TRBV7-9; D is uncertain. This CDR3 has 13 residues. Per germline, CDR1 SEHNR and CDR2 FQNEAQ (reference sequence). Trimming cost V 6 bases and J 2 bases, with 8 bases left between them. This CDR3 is CASSSIAGNTIYF. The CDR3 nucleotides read TGTGCCAGCAGTTCAATAGCTGGAAACACCATATATTTT.

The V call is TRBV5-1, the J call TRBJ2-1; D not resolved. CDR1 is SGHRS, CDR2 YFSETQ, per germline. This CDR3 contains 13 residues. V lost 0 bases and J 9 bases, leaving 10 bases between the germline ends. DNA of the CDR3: TGCGCCAGCAGCTTGGCCAAACCCGGTGAGCAGTTCTTC. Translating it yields CASSLAKPGEQFF. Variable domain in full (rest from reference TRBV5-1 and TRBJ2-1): KAGVTQTPRYLIKTRGQQVTLSCSPISGHRSVSWYQQTPGQGLQFLFEYFSETQRNKGNFPGRFSGRQFSNSRSEMNVSTLELGDSALYLCASSLAKPGEQFFGPGTRLTVL.

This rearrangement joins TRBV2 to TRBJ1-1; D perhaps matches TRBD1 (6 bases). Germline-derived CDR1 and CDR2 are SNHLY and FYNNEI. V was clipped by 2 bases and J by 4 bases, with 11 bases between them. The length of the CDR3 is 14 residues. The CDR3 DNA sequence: TGTGCCAGCAGTGAAACGCAGGGGATCACTGAAGCTTTCTTT. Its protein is CASSETQGITEAFF.

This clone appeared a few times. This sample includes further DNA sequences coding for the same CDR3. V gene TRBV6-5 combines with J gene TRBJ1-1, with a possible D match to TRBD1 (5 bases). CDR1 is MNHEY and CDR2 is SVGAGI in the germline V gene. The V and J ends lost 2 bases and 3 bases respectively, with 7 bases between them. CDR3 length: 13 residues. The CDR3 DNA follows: TGTGCCAGCAGTTACCGGGGGGACACTGAAGCTTTCTTT. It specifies CASSYRGDTEAFF.